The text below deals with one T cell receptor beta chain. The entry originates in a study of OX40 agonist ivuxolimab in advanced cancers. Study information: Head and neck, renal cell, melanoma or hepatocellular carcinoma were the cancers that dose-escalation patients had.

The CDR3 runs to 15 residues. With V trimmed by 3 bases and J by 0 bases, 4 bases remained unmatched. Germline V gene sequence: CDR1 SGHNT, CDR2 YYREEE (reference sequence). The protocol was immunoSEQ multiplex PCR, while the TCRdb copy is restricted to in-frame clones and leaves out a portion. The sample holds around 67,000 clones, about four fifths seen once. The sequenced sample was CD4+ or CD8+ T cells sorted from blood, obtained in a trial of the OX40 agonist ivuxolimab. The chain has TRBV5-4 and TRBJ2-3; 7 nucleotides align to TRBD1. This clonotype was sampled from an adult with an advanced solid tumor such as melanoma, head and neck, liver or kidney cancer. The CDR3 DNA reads TGTGCCAGCAGCTCCAGGACAGGTAGCACAGATACGCAGTATTTT. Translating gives CASSSRTGSTDTQYF.